The rows below give T cell receptor beta chains drawn from one sample of a study of blood T cell repertoires in COVID-19. Libraries were prepared by immunoSEQ multiplex PCR; TCRdb keeps only in-frame clonotypes and omits some of them. The sample includes hundreds of thousands of clones, 88% of them seen just once. Sequenced: PBMCs or T cells enriched from blood (not recorded which). The receptors originated from a woman in her fifties or sixties in a cohort exposed to, infected with or recovered from COVID-19 (not recorded which). Each CDR3 is given with its conserved first and last residue. D genes are given only for firm matches. The size entry is marked missing in some rows and otherwise reads once, few, many or a size class.

d_call j_call clone_size cdr3_length v_call cdr3_nt cdr3_aa
TRBD1 TRBJ1-3 - 19 TRBV2 TGTGCCAGCAGTGAAGTACGAGAGAACACAGGGGTGGTAGGAAACACCATATATTTT CASSEVRENTGVVGNTIYF
TRBD2 TRBJ2-5 - 14 TRBV5-1 TGCGCCAGCACCCTAGCGGGAGACCCCGGGACCCAGTACTTC CASTLAGDPGTQYF
- TRBJ1-1 - 13 TRBV19 TGTGCCAGCCAACAAAGAGGGAACACTGAAGCTTTCTTT CASQQRGNTEAFF
TRBD2 TRBJ2-7 - 13 TRBV30 TGTGCCCGATCCAGCGGGAGCTCCTACGAGCAGTACTTC CARSSGSSYEQYF
- TRBJ2-7 - 12 TRBV6-1 TGTGCCAGCAGTGAATGGGGCCTCGAGCAGTACTTC CASSEWGLEQYF
- TRBJ1-1 - 16 TRBV27 TGTGCCAGCAGGCCCGACAGGCCCTCCATGAACACTGAAGCTTTCTTT CASRPDRPSMNTEAFF
TRBD2 TRBJ2-1 - 15 TRBV30 TGTGCCTGGACACCCGGGACTAGCGGATACAATGAGCAGTTCTTC CAWTPGTSGYNEQFF
- TRBJ1-3 - 13 TRBV19 TGTGCCAGTTCTCCGATGGCGGAAAACACCATATATTTT CASSPMAENTIYF
TRBD2 TRBJ2-5 - 16 TRBV28 TGTGCCAGCAGCTTTACCCTAGCGGGGCGGAAAGAGACCCAGTACTTC CASSFTLAGRKETQYF
- TRBJ2-1 - 15 TRBV11-2 TGTGCCAGCAGCTCTCGCACTGGGCGCTACAATGAGCAGTTCTTC CASSSRTGRYNEQFF
TRBD2 TRBJ2-3 - 19 TRBV30 TGTGCCTGGAGTGTTTTGCTAGCGGGGAGAGGGTTGGAGCCAGATACGCAGTATTTT CAWSVLLAGRGLEPDTQYF
TRBD2 TRBJ2-3 - 16 TRBV3-1/TRBV3-2 TGTGCCAGCAGCCGGACTAGCGGGAGAGGGAGGGATACGCAGTATTTT CASSRTSGRGRDTQYF
TRBD2 TRBJ2-7 - 13 TRBV28 TGTGCCAGCAGACTAGCGGGAGCGGACGAGCAGTACTTC CASRLAGADEQYF
TRBD2 TRBJ2-2 - 14 TRBV28 TGTGCCAGCCGGACTAGCGGCCGCACCGGGGAGCTGTTTTTT CASRTSGRTGELFF
- TRBJ2-1 - 16 TRBV18 TGTGCCAGCTCACCAGGAACAGGGAGCTCCTACAATGAGCAGTTCTTC CASSPGTGSSYNEQFF
- TRBJ2-6 - 15 TRBV5-8 TGTGCCAGCAGAACGACAGGCTCTGGGGCCAACGTCCTGACTTTC CASRTTGSGANVLTF
- TRBJ1-1 - 15 TRBV7-2 TGTGCCAGCAGCTTAGAGGGACACCTGAACACTGAAGCTTTCTTT CASSLEGHLNTEAFF
- TRBJ1-1 - 13 TRBV3-1/TRBV3-2 TGTGCCAGCAGCCAAGTCTTGAACACTGAAGCTTTCTTT CASSQVLNTEAFF
TRBD1 TRBJ1-1 - 14 TRBV5-6 TGTGCCAGCAGGGAGACAGGGAGGAACACTGAAGCTTTCTTT CASRETGRNTEAFF
- TRBJ2-7 - 19 TRBV6-4 TGTGCCAGCAGTGTCGTGAGTTCACTAAGGAGGGACAGTACCTACGAGCAGTACTTC CASSVVSSLRRDSTYEQYF
TRBD2 TRBJ2-7 - 15 TRBV7-8 TGTGCCAGCAGCTGGCAAGCGGGAGTAGGGTACGAGCAGTACTTC CASSWQAGVGYEQYF
TRBD2 TRBJ2-7 - 14 TRBV7-2 TGTGCCAGCAGCCCTAGCGGGAGGATCTACGAGCAGTACTTC CASSPSGRIYEQYF
TRBD1 TRBJ1-1 once 14 TRBV12-5 TGTGCTAGTGCCCTGGGCAGGGGGGAGACTGAAGCTTTCTTT CASALGRGETEAFF
TRBD1 TRBJ1-5 - 15 TRBV11-2 TGTGCCAGCAGCTTAGCGGGACAGGGGAATCAGCCCCAGCATTTT CASSLAGQGNQPQHF
- TRBJ2-1 - 14 TRBV28 TGTGCCAGCACCCGAAGGGCGGGGAACAATGAGCAGTTCTTC CASTRRAGNNEQFF
TRBD1 TRBJ2-3 - 16 TRBV7-9 TGTGCCAGCAGCCCATGGACAGGGAAGCGGACAGATACGCAGTATTTT CASSPWTGKRTDTQYF
- TRBJ2-5 - 13 TRBV18 TGTGCCAGCTCCTCGACACCCCAAGAGACCCAGTACTTC CASSSTPQETQYF
TRBD1 TRBJ2-2 once 18 TRBV19 TGTGCCAGTAGTGCTACCTTGGGACAGGGGGCGAACACCGGGGAGCTGTTTTTT CASSATLGQGANTGELFF
TRBD2 TRBJ2-7 - 12 TRBV19 TGTGCCAGTAGTAGCGGGAGCTACGAGCAGTACTTC CASSSGSYEQYF
TRBD1 TRBJ1-4 - 17 TRBV2 TGTGCCAGCAGTGACCAACTCTTGACAGGGCTCGTAGTAAAACTGTTTTTT CASSDQLLTGLVVKLFF
- TRBJ1-1 - 14 TRBV6-4 TGTGCCAGCAGTGCTTCGGGGAGTCACACTGAAGCTTTCTTT CASSASGSHTEAFF
TRBD2 TRBJ2-7 few 13 TRBV20-1 TGCAGTGCTAGTAGGCTAGCGGGAGCCGAGCAGTACTTC CSASRLAGAEQYF
- TRBJ2-1 - 16 TRBV4-1 TGCGCCAGCAGCCAGGAACAAAGCTGGGGGACATATGAGCAGTTCTTC CASSQEQSWGTYEQFF
- TRBJ1-2 - 14 TRBV6-5 TGTGCCAGCAGGGAGGATGGTGGTAACTATGGCTACACCTTC CASREDGGNYGYTF
TRBD1 TRBJ1-6 - 13 TRBV28 TGTGCCAGCAGCCTTACAGGGGATTCACCCCTCCACTTT CASSLTGDSPLHF
- TRBJ2-7 - 16 TRBV28 TGTGCCAGCCCGCCAGGGGCCCAACTGATAGACTACGAGCAGTACTTC CASPPGAQLIDYEQYF
- TRBJ1-2 - 15 TRBV27 TGTGCCAGCAGTTTTGGCAGGGGTGGGGGCTATGGCTACACCTTC CASSFGRGGGYGYTF
TRBD1 TRBJ1-1 - 15 TRBV5-1 TGCGCCAGCAGCGGAACAGGGGCCGCGAACACTGAAGCTTTCTTT CASSGTGAANTEAFF
TRBD1 TRBJ1-6 - 14 TRBV18 TGTGCCAGCTCCGTCGGACAGGAAAATTCACCCCTCCACTTT CASSVGQENSPLHF
TRBD1 TRBJ1-5 - 16 TRBV4-1 TGCGCCAGCAGAGCGACCGGGACAGGGGCTAATCAGCCCCAGCATTTT CASRATGTGANQPQHF
TRBD1 TRBJ1-5 - 19 TRBV15 TGTGCCACCAGCATCTCCTTAGGGGGCAGAGCCTTTAGCAATCAGCCCCAGCATTTT CATSISLGGRAFSNQPQHF
- TRBJ2-2 - 15 TRBV3-1/TRBV3-2 TGTGCCAGCAGCCCGGGGCACAGGGCGACCGGGGAGCTGTTTTTT CASSPGHRATGELFF
- TRBJ1-5 - 12 TRBV28 TGTGCCAGCAGTCAGACAGATCAGCCCCAGCATTTT CASSQTDQPQHF
- TRBJ1-1 - 12 TRBV10-3 TGTGCCATCAGTGAGTCGAGTTGGGAAGCTTTCTTT CAISESSWEAFF
- TRBJ1-2 - 14 TRBV7-2 TGTGCCAGCAGCTTATCCTCCCGTGAGGATGGCTACACCTTC CASSLSSREDGYTF
- TRBJ1-5 - 15 TRBV5-8 TGTGCCAGCAGCCGAGCCGGGGACTCGAGACAGCCCCAGCATTTT CASSRAGDSRQPQHF
TRBD1 TRBJ1-3 - 15 TRBV30 TGTGCCTGGAGTGTAAACAGGGGGTACGGAAACACCATATATTTT CAWSVNRGYGNTIYF
TRBD2 TRBJ2-3 few 16 TRBV5-4 TGTGCCAGCAGCTCGAAGCTAGCGGGGAGGCGAGATACGCAGTATTTT CASSSKLAGRRDTQYF
TRBD1 TRBJ2-3 - 13 TRBV28 TGTGCCAGCAGACGGACAGGGAAATATACGCAGTATTTT CASRRTGKYTQYF
TRBD2 TRBJ2-1 - 18 TRBV5-1 TGCGCCAGCAGCGCCGCCTCCTGGCTAGCGGGAGAACGTAATGAGCAGTTCTTC CASSAASWLAGERNEQFF
TRBD1 TRBJ1-2 - 14 TRBV29-1 TGCAGCGTTGCTTCTATGACAGGGGGCCGTGGCTACACCTTC CSVASMTGGRGYTF
- TRBJ1-5 - 13 TRBV25-1 TGTGCCAGCCGGACCAGCGGGGGTGGGCCCCAGCATTTT CASRTSGGGPQHF
- TRBJ1-2 once 11 TRBV20-1 TGCAGTGCTTTTACAAGCTATGGCTACACCTTC CSAFTSYGYTF
TRBD2 TRBJ2-7 - 15 TRBV10-3 TGTGCCATCAGACCTGGACTAGCGGACTCCTACGAGCAGTACTTC CAIRPGLADSYEQYF
TRBD1 TRBJ1-6 few 16 TRBV7-2 TGTGCCAGCAGCTCAGAAGGGACAGACTATAATTCACCCCTCCACTTT CASSSEGTDYNSPLHF
TRBD1 TRBJ1-2 - 16 TRBV5-4 TGTGCCAGCAGCTTACCACCGGACAGGGCCGGCTATGGCTACACCTTC CASSLPPDRAGYGYTF